This T cell receptor beta chain was captured in a study of cytomegalovirus exposure and HLA in healthy donors. Overall study context: HLA-typed donors contributed 65 million to 95 million unique TCRs, which were held in an early data release. General observations from the study: The authors listed around 150 TCR beta chains as cytomegalovirus-associated. It was likely that a cluster of highly shared sequence variants was a sequencing artifact.

This clone was seen a handful of times. Its antigen remains unidentified. This CDR3 spans 14 amino acids. The V gene end was trimmed by 7 bases and the J gene end by 3 bases; junction bases not matched to a gene: 6. Germline V CDR1 and CDR2: WNHNN, SYGVQD (reference sequence). PCR was performed using 60 Vbeta and 13 Jbeta primers. Clones were sequenced by immunoSEQ multiplex PCR, and TCRdb holds only the in-frame ones, with some missing. This table holds 200,000 or so clones, roughly 80% found once. The material sequenced was PBMCs. The genes are TRBV10-1 and TRBJ2-5, with 9 bases matching TRBD1. This clonotype originated in a man aged 45-65 years in good health and CMV-seronegative. The CDR3 protein is CASIPGQGKETQYF. The CDR3 DNA follows: TGCGCCAGCATTCCGGGACAGGGTAAAGAGACCCAGTACTTC.